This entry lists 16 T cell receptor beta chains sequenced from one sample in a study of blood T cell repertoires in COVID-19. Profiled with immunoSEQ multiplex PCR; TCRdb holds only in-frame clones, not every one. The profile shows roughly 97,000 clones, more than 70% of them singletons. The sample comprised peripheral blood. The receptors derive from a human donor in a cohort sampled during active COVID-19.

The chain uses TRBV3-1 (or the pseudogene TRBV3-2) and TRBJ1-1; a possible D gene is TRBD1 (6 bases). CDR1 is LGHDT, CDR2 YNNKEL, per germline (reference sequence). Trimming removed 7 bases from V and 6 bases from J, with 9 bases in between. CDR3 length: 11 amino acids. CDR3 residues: CASTGGPEAFF. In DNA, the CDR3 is TGTGCCAGCACGGGGGGCCCTGAAGCTTTCTTT.

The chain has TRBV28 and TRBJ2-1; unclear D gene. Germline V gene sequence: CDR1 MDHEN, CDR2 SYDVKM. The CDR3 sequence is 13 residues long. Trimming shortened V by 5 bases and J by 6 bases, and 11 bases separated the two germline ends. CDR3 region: CASSGYPSNEQFF. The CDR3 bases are TGTGCCAGCAGTGGTTACCCCAGCAATGAGCAGTTCTTC.

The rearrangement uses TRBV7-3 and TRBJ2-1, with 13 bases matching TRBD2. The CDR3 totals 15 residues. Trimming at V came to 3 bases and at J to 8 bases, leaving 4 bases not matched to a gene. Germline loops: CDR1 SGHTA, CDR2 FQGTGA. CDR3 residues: CASSLGTSGNDEQFF. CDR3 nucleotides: TGTGCCAGCAGCTTGGGGACTAGCGGGAACGATGAGCAGTTCTTC.

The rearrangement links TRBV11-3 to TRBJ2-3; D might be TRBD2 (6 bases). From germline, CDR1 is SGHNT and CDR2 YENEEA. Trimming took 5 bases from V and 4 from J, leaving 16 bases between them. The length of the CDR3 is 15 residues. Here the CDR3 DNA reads TGTGCCAGCAGCCCCCGAGGGAGGTCTTCAGATACGCAGTATTTT. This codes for CASSPRGRSSDTQYF.

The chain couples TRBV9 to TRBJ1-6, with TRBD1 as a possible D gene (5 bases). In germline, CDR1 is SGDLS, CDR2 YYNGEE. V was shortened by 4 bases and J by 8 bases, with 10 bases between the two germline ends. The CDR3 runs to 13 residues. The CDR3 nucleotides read TGTGCCAGCAGCCTCCAAGGGGATTCACCCCTCCACTTT. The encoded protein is CASSLQGDSPLHF. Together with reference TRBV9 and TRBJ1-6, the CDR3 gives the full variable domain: DSGVTQTPKHLITATGQRVTLRCSPRSGDLSVYWYQQSLDQGLQFLIQYYNGEERAKGNILERFSAQQFPDLHSELNLSSLELGDSALYFCASSLQGDSPLHFGNGTRLTVT.

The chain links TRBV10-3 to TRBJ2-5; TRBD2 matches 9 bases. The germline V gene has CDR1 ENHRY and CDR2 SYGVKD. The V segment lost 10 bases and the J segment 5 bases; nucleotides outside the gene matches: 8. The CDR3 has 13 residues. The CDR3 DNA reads TGTGCCACCCACGGGACTAGCCTGGAGACCCAGTACTTC. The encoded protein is CATHGTSLETQYF.

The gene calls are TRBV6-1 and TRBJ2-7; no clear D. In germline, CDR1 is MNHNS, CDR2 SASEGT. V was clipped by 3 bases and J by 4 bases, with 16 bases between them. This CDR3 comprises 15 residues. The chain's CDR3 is CASSEVGSIPYEQYF. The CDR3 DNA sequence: TGTGCCAGCAGTGAGGTGGGCAGTATCCCTTACGAGCAGTACTTC.

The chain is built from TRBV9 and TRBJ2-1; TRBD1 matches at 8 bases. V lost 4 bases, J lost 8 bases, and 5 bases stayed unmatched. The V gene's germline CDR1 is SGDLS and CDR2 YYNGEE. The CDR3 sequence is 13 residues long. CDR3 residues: CASSPQDRDEQFF. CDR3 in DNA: TGTGCCAGCAGCCCCCAGGACAGGGATGAGCAGTTCTTC.

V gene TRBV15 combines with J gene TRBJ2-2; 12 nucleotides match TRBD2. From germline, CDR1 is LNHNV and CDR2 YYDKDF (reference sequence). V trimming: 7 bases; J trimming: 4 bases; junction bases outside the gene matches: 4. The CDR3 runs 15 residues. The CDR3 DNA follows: TGTGCCACCAAAGGACTAGCGGGACCCACCGGGGAGCTGTTTTTT. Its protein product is CATKGLAGPTGELFF.

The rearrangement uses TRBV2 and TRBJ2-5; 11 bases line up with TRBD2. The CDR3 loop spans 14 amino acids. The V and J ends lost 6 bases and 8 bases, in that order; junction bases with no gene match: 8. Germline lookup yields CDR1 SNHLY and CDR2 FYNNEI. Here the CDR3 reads CASSLTLAGDTQYF. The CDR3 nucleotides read TGTGCCAGCAGCCTTACACTAGCGGGGGACACCCAGTACTTC.

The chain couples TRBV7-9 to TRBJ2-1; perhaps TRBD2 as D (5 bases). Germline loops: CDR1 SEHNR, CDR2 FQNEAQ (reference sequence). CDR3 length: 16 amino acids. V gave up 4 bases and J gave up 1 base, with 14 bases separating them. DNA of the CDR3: TGTGCCAGCAGCTCACCCCGGGATCTTTCCTACAATGAGCAGTTCTTC. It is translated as CASSSPRDLSYNEQFF.

The CDR3 protein is CASSRKGGYEQYF. In DNA, the CDR3 is TGTGCCAGCAGTCGTAAAGGGGGCTACGAGCAGTACTTC. The chain recombines TRBV28 with TRBJ2-7, with D maybe TRBD1 (6 bases). Trimming took off 5 bases at V and 3 bases at J, with 11 bases between the two ends. CDR1 is MDHEN and CDR2 is SYDVKM in the germline V gene. The CDR3 is made up of 13 amino acids.

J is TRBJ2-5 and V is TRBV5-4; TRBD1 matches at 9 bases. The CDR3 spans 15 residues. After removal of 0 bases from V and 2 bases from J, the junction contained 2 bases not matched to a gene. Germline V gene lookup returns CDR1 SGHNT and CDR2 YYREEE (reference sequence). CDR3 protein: CASSLVGQGQETQYF. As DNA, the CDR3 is TGTGCCAGCAGCTTGGTGGGACAGGGTCAAGAGACCCAGTACTTC.

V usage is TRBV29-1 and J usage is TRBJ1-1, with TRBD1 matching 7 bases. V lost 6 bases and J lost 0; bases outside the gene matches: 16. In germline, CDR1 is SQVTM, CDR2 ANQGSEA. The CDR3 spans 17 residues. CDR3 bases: TGCAGCGTCGCCAAACGCGGGACAGCCCCCATGAACACTGAAGCTTTCTTT. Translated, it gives CSVAKRGTAPMNTEAFF.

This CDR3 reads CASSLGTGMTGELFF. In DNA form, the CDR3 reads TGTGCCAGCAGCTTAGGGACAGGGATGACCGGGGAGCTGTTTTTT. The rearrangement uses TRBV7-8 and TRBJ2-2; TRBD1 matches 8 bases. Germline V gives CDR1 SGHVS, CDR2 FQNEAQ. V dropped 1 base and J dropped 5; count of bases not matched to a gene: 3. This CDR3 region has 15 residues.

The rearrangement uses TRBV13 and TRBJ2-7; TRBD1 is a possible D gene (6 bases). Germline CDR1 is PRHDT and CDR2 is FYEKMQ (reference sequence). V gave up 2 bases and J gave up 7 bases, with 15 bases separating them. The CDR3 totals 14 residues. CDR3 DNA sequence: TGTGCCAGCAGCTTAAGGGGGAAACCGTATGAGCAGTACTTC. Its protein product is CASSLRGKPYEQYF.